One and the same sample provided the 8 T cell receptor beta chains below, sequenced in a study of T cell responses to AZD1222 COVID-19 vaccine. TCRdb's table, derived via immunoSEQ multiplex PCR, lists solely in-frame clones and lacks some. The sample holds over 130,000 clones; 92% are singletons and the top ten take approximately 3.7%. The sequencing used peripheral blood, collected 28 days after the second AZD1222 dose. These receptors originate from an adult who received the AZD1222 COVID-19 vaccine.

The chain has TRBV6-2 or TRBV6-3 and TRBJ1-1, with 7 positions matching TRBD1. Trimming removed 6 bases from V and 7 bases from J; junction bases left unmatched: 5. In germline, CDR1 is MNHEY, CDR2 SVGEGT. The CDR3 loop spans 12 amino acids. CDR3 protein: CASSRGQFEAFF. CDR3 nucleotide sequence: TGTGCCAGCAGCCGGGGACAGTTTGAAGCTTTCTTT.

This chain uses TRBV4-1 with TRBJ1-6; no definite D call. The length of the CDR3 is 17 residues. V lost 4 bases, J lost 3 bases, and 16 bases lay in between. CDR1 MGHRA and CDR2 YSYEKL come from the germline V gene. CDR3 in amino acids: CASSPPRAGVYNSPLHF. CDR3 nucleotides: TGCGCCAGCAGCCCGCCCCGGGCAGGAGTCTATAATTCACCCCTCCACTTT.

V and J are TRBV14 and TRBJ2-3, with D unclear. Germline V gene lookup returns CDR1 SGHDN and CDR2 FVKESK. This CDR3 is 13 amino acids long. Trimming removed 2 bases at V and 5 bases at J, with 8 bases between. The DNA of the CDR3 is TGTGCCAGCAGCCAATTTCTGGAAGATACGCAGTATTTT. Translation: CASSQFLEDTQYF.

The chain employs TRBV7-9 and TRBJ2-7; the D gene is possibly TRBD2 (6 bases). V was pared by 5 bases and J by 5 bases, with 10 bases between. The CDR3 totals 12 residues. CDR1 is SEHNR and CDR2 is FQNEAQ in the germline V gene (reference sequence). CDR3 DNA sequence: TGTGCCAGCAGCGTGGGGAGGAACGAGCAGTACTTC. This sequence encodes CASSVGRNEQYF.

The V and J genes are TRBV7-9 and TRBJ2-5; D not resolved. Trimming removed 1 base at V and 1 base at J, with 13 bases between. Per the germline V gene, CDR1 is SEHNR and CDR2 is FQNEAQ (reference sequence). There are 16 residues in the CDR3. For the CDR3, the DNA is TGTGCCAGCAGCTTAGTTGGGGTGACTCTCCAAGAGACCCAGTACTTC. This codes for CASSLVGVTLQETQYF.

In DNA form, the CDR3 reads TGTGCCAGCAGGCTACAGGAGTCCTCCTACGAGCAGTACTTC. This translates into CASRLQESSYEQYF. The chain uses TRBV6-5 and TRBJ2-7; D might be TRBD1 (5 bases). CDR1 is MNHEY, CDR2 SVGAGI, per germline. V lost 6 bases, J lost 0 bases, and 12 bases lay in between. This CDR3 has 14 residues.

This chain joins TRBV7-6 and TRBJ2-7; TRBD1 or TRBD2 may be the D gene (5 bases each). V was pared by 6 bases and J by 7 bases, with 22 bases between. The length of the CDR3 is 15 residues. The germline V gene encodes CDR1 SGHVS and CDR2 FNYEAQ. CDR3 DNA: TGTGCCAGCAGGCCACCCGGGACCCCCCACGGGGAGCAGTACTTC. This sequence encodes CASRPPGTPHGEQYF. The whole variable domain, filled in from reference TRBV7-6 and TRBJ2-7, reads GAGVSQSPRYKVTKRGQDVALRCDPISGHVSLYWYRQALGQGPEFLTYFNYEAQQDKSGLPNDRFSAERPEGSISTLTIQRTEQRDSAMYRCASRPPGTPHGEQYFGPGTRLTVT.

This chain links TRBV29-1 with TRBJ2-2, with a possible D match to TRBD1 (5 bases). There are 12 residues in the CDR3. Germline CDR1 reads SQVTM; CDR2 reads ANQGSEA. The V and J ends lost 3 bases and 6 bases respectively, with 8 bases between them. The CDR3 bases are TGCAGCGTTGATGGGGCAGCCGGGGAGCTGTTTTTT. This encodes CSVDGAAGELFF.